This T cell receptor beta chain was profiled in a study of blood T cell repertoires in COVID-19. In the original workflow: Reference gene primers were amplified, and this amplification served to estimate nucleated cell counts. Method: immunoSEQ multiplex PCR; TCRdb's copy keeps in-frame clones and lacks some. The V and J calls and the clone size are those of that table, but D and trimming were determined from the DNA. Here the sample spans fewer than 200,000 clones, 80% to 90% being singletons. This clone was seen once. Material: peripheral blood. The clonotype comes from a woman aged 55-69 years who had recovered from COVID-19.

The DNA for the CDR3 is TGTGCCAGCAGAAGGGGACTAGTGATAGATACGCAGTATTTT. As protein: CASRRGLVIDTQYF. V gene TRBV2 combines with J gene TRBJ2-3, with TRBD2 matching over 8 bases. CDR1 is SNHLY, CDR2 FYNNEI, per germline. CDR3 length: 14 residues. The ends lost 6 bases at V and 5 bases at J; junction bases unmatched: 7.